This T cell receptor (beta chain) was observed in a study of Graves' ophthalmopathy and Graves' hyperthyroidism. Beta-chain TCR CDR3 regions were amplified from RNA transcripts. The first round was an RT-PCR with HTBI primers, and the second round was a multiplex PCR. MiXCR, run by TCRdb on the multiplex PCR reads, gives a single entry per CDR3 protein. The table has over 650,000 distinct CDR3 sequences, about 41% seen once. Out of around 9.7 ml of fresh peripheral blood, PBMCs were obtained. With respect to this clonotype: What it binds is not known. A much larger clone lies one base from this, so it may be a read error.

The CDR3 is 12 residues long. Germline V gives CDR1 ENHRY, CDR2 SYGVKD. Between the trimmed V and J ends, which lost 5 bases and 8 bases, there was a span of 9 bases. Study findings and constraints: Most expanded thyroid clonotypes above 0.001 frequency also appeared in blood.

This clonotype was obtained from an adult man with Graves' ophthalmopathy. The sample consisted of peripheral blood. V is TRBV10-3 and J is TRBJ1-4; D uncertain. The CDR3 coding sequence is TGTGCCATCAGTTCCCCGTTCGAAAAACTGTTTTTT. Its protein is CAISSPFEKLFF.